Detailed here is one TCR beta chain. This receptor's antigen is unknown. No base qualities exist here, and no much larger clone lies one base off it. The CDR3 regions of human TCRbeta chains were analyzed by immunosequencing. The study's own analysis went as follows. Repertoire TCRs were checked for matches against a reference library of SARS-CoV-2-specific TCRs that had been generated using the MIRA antigen-specificity platform. Breadth meant the fraction of unique TCRs that were SARS-CoV-2-associated, whereas depth meant the fraction of total T cells that were SARS-CoV-2-associated. Using the MIRA data, each spike-specific TCR was mapped to the spike region that the TCR reacts to and placed in a CD4 or CD8 class. Log10-transformed breadth and depth values were compared by one-way ANOVA with Sidak's multiple comparisons tests. TCRdb stores this immuneACCESS table with in-frame sequences only. Part of the clones is absent; in the studies checked, under half of the shortfall reflects unresolved V genes, and no reason is known for the rest. The D gene and trimming were derived from the DNA, and the V and J assignments and clone size from that table. This sample holds 120,000 or so clones; around 83% were observed only once. Roughly 18% of the sample belongs to the ten largest clones.

The data were obtained in a study of T cell responses to AZD1222 COVID-19 vaccine (dated by TCRdb to the early 2020s). For the study in its entirety: A total of 233 trial participants underwent TCR sequencing, of whom 207 received two doses of AZD1222 and some 25 received two doses of the MenACWY control vaccine. Trial participants were enrolled by age into subgroups of 18-55, 56-69 and 70-plus years, and around 150, 29 and 61 TCR-sequenced participants, respectively, were included in these subgroups.

The time point label, as the study defines it: about 28 days (+/-7) after the second vaccine dose. Because spike-specific TCR depth and breadth did not differ between the two schedules, AZD1222 recipients who got a second dose at roughly 4 weeks were pooled with those who got a second dose at roughly 12 weeks. Samples from vaccinated people were obtained from the UK trials COV001 and COV002, which included a single-blind randomized controlled phase 2/3 trial of AZD1222 (ChAdOx1 nCoV-19) in healthy adults. For TCRbeta chain sequencing, PBMC samples were collected from trial participants at day 0 and at day 28 after the second dose. The CDR3 goes from the cysteine to the phenylalanine over 12 residues. The read is trimmed to its CDR3 DNA, 36 bases read in frame from base 1. CDR1 SGHAT and CDR2 FQNNGV are derived from the germline V gene. V drops 8 bases and J drops 3 bases, leaving 11 bases in between.

Overall study results and their limits: Because no day 14 peak-response samples were available, repertoires were characterized only after the peak T cell response. In the small 56-69-year group, the increase in depth fell short of significance, most likely because of low power. Conclusions about previously exposed vaccinees are limited, since just a handful of AZD1222 recipients were seropositive for SARS-CoV-2 at baseline. Spike-specific TCR breadth and depth rose significantly after two AZD1222 doses compared with day 0 and with MenACWY recipients. Reportedly, close to half of the unique spike-specific TCRs recognized epitopes lying outside the regions that are mutated in the B.1.351 and B.1.1.7 variants. Participants were mostly white British and included more females than males, and it was suggested by the authors that clonal diversity may have been underestimated. CD4 TCRs associated with the vaccine covered the entire spike protein, and the dominant responses were in regions 160-218 and 743-854.

Sequenced here: peripheral blood, sampled 28 days after the second AZD1222 dose. The chain links TRBV11-2 with TRBJ2-7; TRBD1 is possibly the D segment (5 matching bases). This clonotype was obtained from an adult who received the AZD1222 COVID-19 vaccine. The sequenced DNA is TGTGCCAGCGGGGCGGTCCGCTACGAGCAGTACTTC. Translated, it gives CASGAVRYEQYF.